A single sample is the source of the 20 T cell receptor beta chains below, sequenced in a study of shared clonotypes between healthy human individuals. Data came from immunoSEQ multiplex PCR; TCRdb stores just in-frame clones and leaves some out. Among hundreds of thousands of clones listed, around 67% were seen once. The source material was memory CD4+ T cells sorted from blood. The sample's subset: CD45RA-negative fraction. These receptors were obtained from a man aged 25-40 years in good health.

The CDR3: CASSQEMGGKSSYNEQFF. CDR3 nucleotide sequence: TGTGCCAGCAGCCAAGAAATGGGCGGAAAAAGCTCCTACAATGAGCAGTTCTTC. This chain connects TRBV14 to TRBJ2-1; D not certain. CDR3 length: 18 amino acids. The V end lost 0 bases, the J end lost 0 bases, and 15 bases lay between the germline ends. The germline V gene has CDR1 SGHDN and CDR2 FVKESK.

This clone was observed a single time. Germline is not matched at one junction end, which may reflect a read error. This rearrangement joins TRBV5-6 to TRBJ2-5; D may match TRBD1 or TRBD2 (5 bases each). CDR1 is SGHDT, CDR2 YYEEEE, per germline. The CDR3 has 13 amino acids. The DNA for the CDR3 is TGTGCCAGCAGCCTCGGGGCCAGTGAGATCCAGTACTTC. This translates into CASSLGASEIQYF. The variable domain in full, with the rest retrieved from reference TRBV5-6 and TRBJ2-5, is DAGVTQSPTHLIKTRGQQVTLRCSPKSGHDTVSWYQQALGQGPQFIFQYYEEEERQRGNFPDRFSGHQFPNYSSELNVNALLLGDSALYLCASSLGASEIQYFGPGTRLLVL.

To note about this clone: The junction shows a germline mismatch at one end, possibly a read error. The chain uses TRBV10-3 and TRBJ2-5; D is tentatively TRBD1 or TRBD2 (5 bases each). The CDR3 consists of 11 residues. The germline V gene has CDR1 ENHRY and CDR2 SYGVKD. CDR3 region: CAISEGEIQYF. The DNA of the CDR3 is TGTGCCATCAGTGAAGGGGAGATCCAGTACTTC.

The CDR3 protein is CASRLDRVGGNEQFF. The CDR3, as DNA: TGCGCCAGCAGACTAGACAGGGTCGGGGGCAATGAGCAGTTCTTC. This chain joins TRBV10-2 and TRBJ2-1; D may be TRBD1 (7 bases). Germline CDR1 is WSHSY and CDR2 is SAAADI. The CDR3 spans 15 residues. V gave up 6 bases and J gave up 6 bases, with 18 bases separating them.

The V and J genes are TRBV29-1 and TRBJ2-3; D is unclear. The germline CDR1 and CDR2 sequences are SQVTM and ANQGSEA. CDR3 length: 13 residues. V lost 7 bases to trimming and J lost 1 base, with 12 bases between them. The CDR3 is CSADDGGTDTQYF. CDR3 DNA sequence: TGCAGCGCCGACGATGGCGGCACAGATACGCAGTATTTT.

The chain combines TRBV7-6 with TRBJ2-2; 7 positions match TRBD2. CDR1 SGHVS and CDR2 FNYEAQ come from the germline V gene. The CDR3 is 15 amino acids. J lost 3 bases, V lost 5 bases, and 6 bases had no gene match. The CDR3 spells CASSESAGDTGELFF. The CDR3 DNA reads TGTGCCAGCAGCGAATCCGCGGGGGACACCGGGGAGCTGTTTTTT.

This clone has just one count. The V call is TRBV11-2, the J call TRBJ2-7; D unclear. The germline V and J ends were trimmed by 0 bases and 2 bases, with 14 bases remaining between them. CDR1 is SGHAT, CDR2 FQNNGV, per germline. CDR3 length equals 16 residues. In nucleotides, the CDR3 is TGTGCCAGCAGCTTAGATCTCCAGAAAGGAGCCTACGAGCAGTACTTC. This encodes CASSLDLQKGAYEQYF.

CDR3 sequence: CASMGAGSNNQPQHF. Here the CDR3 DNA reads TGTGCCAGCATGGGGGCAGGGAGTAACAATCAGCCCCAGCATTTT. The chain joins TRBV28 to TRBJ1-5; a possible D gene is TRBD1 (6 bases). The CDR3 is 15 residues long. V lost 7 bases and J lost 3, with 16 bases in between. Germline CDR1 is MDHEN and CDR2 is SYDVKM. The full variable domain, in which reference TRBV28 and TRBJ1-5 provide the parts outside the CDR3, is DVKVTQSSRYLVKRTGEKVFLECVQDMDHENMFWYRQDPGLGLRLIYFSYDVKMKEKGDIPEGYSVSREKKERFSLILESASTNQTSMYLCASMGAGSNNQPQHFGDGTRLSIL.

This chain uses TRBV14 with TRBJ2-1; 7 bases line up with TRBD1. The length of the CDR3 is 15 residues. After removal of 4 bases from V and 0 bases from J, the junction contained 3 bases not matched to a gene. CDR1 SGHDN and CDR2 FVKESK come from the germline V gene. The CDR3 loop reads CASSRQGVSYNEQFF. The CDR3, as DNA: TGTGCCAGCAGCCGACAGGGCGTCTCCTACAATGAGCAGTTCTTC.

This rearrangement joins TRBV7-2 to TRBJ2-1, with D hard to call. In germline, CDR1 is SGHTA, CDR2 FQGNSA. V lost 5 bases to trimming and J lost 6 bases, with 8 bases between them. CDR3 length: 12 residues. CDR3: CASSHPFNEQFF. The CDR3 region has the DNA TGTGCCAGCAGCCATCCATTCAATGAGCAGTTCTTC.

This clone was observed a few times. The chain uses TRBV5-4 and TRBJ2-5; a possible D gene is TRBD2 (5 bases). This CDR3 has 15 amino acids. V shed 5 bases and J shed 5 bases, with 19 bases lying between them. CDR1 SGHNT and CDR2 YYREEE come from the germline V gene (reference sequence). As DNA, the CDR3 is TGTGCCAGCAGTTCCCCCGGGAAGGCCGGCGAGACCCAGTACTTC. Amino acid sequence: CASSSPGKAGETQYF.

This chain uses TRBV2 with TRBJ1-2, with D perhaps matching TRBD1 (5 bases). The V end was cut by 1 base, the J end by 4 bases, with 10 bases between. This CDR3 spans 14 amino acids. Germline CDR1 SNHLY, CDR2 FYNNEI. The CDR3 spells CASSEGGTTYGYTF. In nucleotides, the CDR3 is TGTGCCAGCAGTGAAGGAGGGACGACCTATGGCTACACCTTC.

This sequence joins TRBV5-8 and TRBJ1-5; possible D gene TRBD1, 6 bases. The CDR3 is made up of 15 amino acids. Germline V lookup: CDR1 SGHTS, CDR2 YDEGEE. V gave up 4 bases and J gave up 0 bases, with 11 bases separating them. For the CDR3, the DNA is TGTGCCAGCAGCCCCGGACAGATTAGCAATCAGCCCCAGCATTTT. Its protein product is CASSPGQISNQPQHF.

Regarding this clone: The junction does not match germline at one end; this may be a read error. The chain uses TRBV7-7 and TRBJ1-5; D may be TRBD1 (5 bases). CDR1 and CDR2 (germline): SSHAT, FNYEAQ (reference sequence). CDR3 size: 17 residues. In DNA form, the CDR3 reads TGTGCTAGCAGCCCCACCCGGAATACGGGGACGACACAGCCCCAGCATTTT. Its protein is CASSPTRNTGTTQPQHF.

This chain links TRBV9 with TRBJ2-1; maybe TRBD2 (6 bases). This CDR3 has 15 amino acids. Germline V gene data show CDR1 as SGDLS and CDR2 as YYNGEE. V gave up 0 bases and J gave up 5 bases, with 12 bases separating them. This chain's CDR3 is CASSVGASVNNEQFF. The CDR3 DNA sequence: TGTGCCAGCAGCGTAGGGGCTAGCGTCAACAATGAGCAGTTCTTC.

V is TRBV5-1 and J is TRBJ2-3; D unresolved. CDR3 length: 13 amino acids. Trimming removed 4 bases from V and 4 bases from J, with 10 bases in between. Per germline, CDR1 SGHRS and CDR2 YFSETQ. CDR3 sequence: CASSVMGSDTQYF. The CDR3, as DNA: TGCGCCAGCAGCGTAATGGGATCAGATACGCAGTATTTT.

This clone came up a few times. The chain is built from TRBV5-6 and TRBJ2-4; 8 positions agree with TRBD2. The length of the CDR3 is 15 residues. Germline CDR1 SGHDT, CDR2 YYEEEE. V gave up 1 base and J gave up 6 bases; unmatched junction bases: 6. The CDR3 nucleotides are TGTGCCAGCAGCTTGACCGGGAGGGACCGAAACATTCAGTACTTC. Translation gives CASSLTGRDRNIQYF.

This sequence joins TRBV9 and TRBJ2-7; possibly TRBD1 or TRBD2 for D (5 bases each). Germline V gene lookup returns CDR1 SGDLS and CDR2 YYNGEE. V was pared by 0 bases and J by 2 bases, with 9 bases between. The CDR3 has 14 residues. The CDR3 DNA reads as TGTGCCAGCAGCGTAGGGCTGGGACCCTACGAGCAGTACTTC. It is translated as CASSVGLGPYEQYF.

This chain connects TRBV29-1 to TRBJ2-2, with TRBD2 identical over 11 bases. This CDR3 has 14 residues. V was clipped by 7 bases and J by 6 bases; unmatched bases: 7. Germline V CDR1 and CDR2: SQVTM, ANQGSEA. Here the CDR3 reads CSGSSGRVAGELFF. The DNA for the CDR3 is TGCAGCGGGAGTAGCGGGAGGGTTGCCGGGGAGCTGTTTTTT.

V is TRBV11-3 and J is TRBJ2-3; no clear D gene. Per the germline V gene, CDR1 is SGHNT and CDR2 is YENEEA. The CDR3 contains 13 residues. V was trimmed by 3 bases and J by 10 bases, leaving 14 bases between them. Written as DNA, the CDR3 is TGTGCCAGCAGCTTGAATCTACAAACTCCGCAGTATTTT. Translated, it gives CASSLNLQTPQYF.